This is a list of T cell receptor beta chains from one sample in a study of shared clonotypes between healthy human individuals. Sequenced by immunoSEQ multiplex PCR; TCRdb stores in-frame clones only, minus some. The sample holds roughly 2,300,000 clones, around 92% seen once. Sequences were obtained from naive CD4+ T cells from PBMCs. Source of these receptors: a man aged 18 to 30 in good health. Some clones in this sample may be carry-over from other donors' samples. Both conserved end residues are trimmed from each CDR3.

cdr3_aa	v_call	cdr3_length
ASSPLPPGAGANVLT	TRBV5-1	15
AISGSQGRETQY	TRBV10-3	12
ASSLNGAETQY	TRBV5-6	11
ASSNLGTSRYEQY	TRBV6-6	13
ASSPQEWDTEAF	TRBV18	12
ASSGDLYNEQF	TRBV6-6	11
ASSLTRTSGAGELF	TRBV7-3	14
ASSPRTRAETQY	TRBV7-8	12
ASSPRQGWYEQY	TRBV11-2	12
ASSQPGAPAF	TRBV28	10
AWSVGLANTEAF	TRBV30	12
ASSPTSGREETQY	TRBV2	13
ASTLTVGGLAGDGYT	TRBV5-1	15
ASSLTRGTRVEQY	TRBV5-4	13
ASSRPQRGQY	TRBV7-9	10
ASSPRLAGGNEQF	TRBV9	13
ASSLVDRLTHEQY	TRBV11-2	13
ASSSAGTGVNEQY	TRBV28	13
ASSPGQRYGYT	TRBV6-5	11
ASSPRRGAVY	TRBV6-5	10
ASSPWTGYSYEQY	TRBV7-9	13
ASSRQWNTGELF	TRBV27	12
ASSLAAGLGAGELF	TRBV5-1	14
ASATGGVYGDTQY	TRBV7-8	13
ASSVAVSSPGY	TRBV5-1	11